This T cell receptor (beta chain) is drawn from a study of early T cells in non-severe SARS-CoV-2 infection. This clonotype was seen more than once but under ten times. Attached unique molecular identifiers marked individual cDNA molecules. A single record per CDR3 protein comes from TCRdb applying MiXCR to the 5' RACE reads. Of about 77,000 distinct CDR3 sequences in the sample, about 17% were seen once. This CDR3 has 17 amino acids. CDR1 is SGHAT and CDR2 is FQNNGV in the germline V gene. V was pared by 1 base and J by 4 bases, with 7 bases of the junction left unmatched. The sample consisted of whole blood. The V and J genes are TRBV11-2 and TRBJ2-2; 9 nucleotides agree with TRBD2. This clonotype was obtained from an adult who was a healthcare worker with PCR-confirmed SARS-CoV-2 infection or an uninfected control (not recorded which). CDR3 loop: CASSLVPGLALTGELFF. The CDR3 coding sequence is TGTGCCAGCAGCTTAGTACCCGGACTAGCGCTCACCGGGGAGCTGTTTTTT. Looking up the rest from reference TRBV11-2 and TRBJ2-2 gives the full variable domain: EAGVAQSPRYKIIEKRQSVAFWCNPISGHATLYWYQQILGQGPKLLIQFQNNGVVDDSQLPKDRFSAERLKGVDSTLKIQPAKLEDSAVYLCASSLVPGLALTGELFFGEGSRLTVL.